This entry lists 16 T cell receptor beta chains sequenced from one sample in a study of cytomegalovirus exposure and HLA in healthy donors. PCR used 60 Vbeta primers and 13 Jbeta primers. Profiled with immunoSEQ multiplex PCR; TCRdb holds only in-frame clones, not every one. The listing records about 200,000 clones. Source material: PBMCs. Receptors were obtained from a girl aged 2 to 10 in good health and CMV-seropositive.

The chain combines TRBV30 with TRBJ2-3; 13 bases line up with TRBD2. J gave up 4 bases and V 4 bases, and 5 bases lay outside the gene matches. Germline V gene sequence: CDR1 GTSNPN, CDR2 SVGIG (reference sequence). The CDR3 runs to 15 residues. CDR3 nucleotide sequence: TGTGCCTGGACTACACTAGCGGGAGGGGCAGATACGCAGTATTTT. This sequence encodes CAWTTLAGGADTQYF. The full variable domain, its missing parts supplied by reference TRBV30 and TRBJ2-3, is SQTIHQWPATLVQPVGSPLSLECTVEGTSNPNLYWYRQAAGRGLQLLFYSVGIGQISSEVPQNLSASRPQDRQFILSSKKLLLSDSGFYLCAWTTLAGGADTQYFGPGTRLTVL.

CDR3 nucleotides: TGTGCCAGCAGCCCGGGGGGGGGCGAGCAGTACTTC. Its translation is CASSPGGGEQYF. The J gene is TRBJ2-7, the V gene TRBV5-4; TRBD2 agrees at 8 bases. The CDR3 contains 12 residues. The V gene end was trimmed by 4 bases and the J gene end by 6 bases; junction bases not matched to a gene: 3. From germline, CDR1 is SGHNT and CDR2 YYREEE (reference sequence). Drawing the rest from reference TRBV5-4 and TRBJ2-7, the complete variable domain is ETGVTQSPTHLIKTRGQQVTLRCSSQSGHNTVSWYQQALGQGPQFIFQYYREEENGRGNFPPRFSGLQFPNYSSELNVNALELDDSALYLCASSPGGGEQYFGPGTRLTVT.

This rearrangement joins TRBV15 to TRBJ2-1; 13 bases match TRBD2. CDR3 length equals 15 residues. Germline V CDR1 and CDR2: LNHNV, YYDKDF (reference sequence). J was trimmed by 9 bases and V by 3 bases; bases with no gene match: 5. CDR3 DNA: TGTGCCACCAGCAGGGCCGGGACTAGCGGGACTGAGCAGTTCTTC. It is translated as CATSRAGTSGTEQFF.

About this clone itself: At one end, the junction sequence differs from germline, possibly due to a read error. This chain joins TRBV7-7 and TRBJ2-5, with D tentatively TRBD2 (6 bases). The J call may be incorrect, as the DNA end agrees better with TRBJ2-7. This CDR3 is built from 20 residues. Germline V lookup: CDR1 SSHAT, CDR2 FNYEAQ (reference sequence). In DNA form, the CDR3 reads TGTGCTAGCACCCCTGGAGACGGCACTTGTACTAGCCGGAGCTCCTACGAGCAGTACTTC. Residues: CASTPGDGTCTSRSSYEQYF.

The CDR3 sequence is CASSLRGKWEETQYF. In DNA form, the CDR3 reads TGTGCCAGCAGCTTACGGGGGAAGTGGGAAGAGACCCAGTACTTC. V and J are TRBV13 and TRBJ2-5; D is perhaps TRBD2 (6 bases). Germline V gene data show CDR1 as PRHDT and CDR2 as FYEKMQ (reference sequence). V was pared by 2 bases and J by 3 bases, with 13 bases between. The CDR3 runs 15 residues.

CDR3 sequence reads: CASSPRSNYEQYF. CDR3 nucleotides: TGTGCCAGCTCACCAAGGAGTAACTACGAGCAGTACTTC. The chain couples TRBV18 to TRBJ2-7, with D unresolved. This CDR3 region has 13 residues. V lost 2 bases and J lost 3, with 8 bases in between. Per the germline V gene, CDR1 is KGHSH and CDR2 is LQKENI.

The chain employs TRBV2 and TRBJ2-1; perhaps TRBD1 as D (5 bases). V was shortened by 8 bases and J by 6 bases, with 23 bases between the two germline ends. Germline V gives CDR1 SNHLY, CDR2 FYNNEI. The CDR3 sequence is 16 residues long. The CDR3 nucleotides are TGTGCCAGCCCCCACTCGGGCAGGGTACGCTCCAATGAGCAGTTCTTC. Translation: CASPHSGRVRSNEQFF.

The rearrangement uses TRBV5-6 and TRBJ1-2; D perhaps matches TRBD1 (5 bases). The ends were cut back, 1 base at V and 2 bases at J, with 9 bases in the middle. Germline loops: CDR1 SGHDT, CDR2 YYEEEE. The CDR3 is made up of 14 amino acids. Here the CDR3 DNA reads TGTGCCAGCAGCTTGCAGGGTTGGAACTATGGCTACACCTTC. Translation gives CASSLQGWNYGYTF.

The chain joins TRBV19 to TRBJ1-1; TRBD1 is a possible D gene (5 bases). V was trimmed by 5 bases and J by 5 bases, leaving 12 bases between them. The CDR3 is 13 residues long. The germline V gene has CDR1 LNHDA and CDR2 SQIVND (reference sequence). DNA of the CDR3: TGTGCCAGTAGTTTGGGGGGTGGAACTGAAGCTTTCTTT. Translated: CASSLGGGTEAFF.

V usage is TRBV19 and J usage is TRBJ2-5; TRBD1 matches 8 bases. CDR3 length: 14 amino acids. V gave up 4 bases and J gave up 4 bases; unmatched junction bases: 5. Germline CDR1 and CDR2: LNHDA and SQIVND (reference sequence). The CDR3 nucleotides read TGTGCCAGTAGTACCGGGACAGGCCGAGAGACCCAGTACTTC. It yields the protein CASSTGTGRETQYF.

The chain links TRBV6-5 to TRBJ2-5; TRBD1 agrees at 8 bases. Unmatched junction bases numbered 7, after V lost 4 bases and J lost 0 bases. Germline values: CDR1 MNHEY, CDR2 SVGAGI. The CDR3 spans 16 residues. The CDR3: CASSWAGGNYQETQYF. CDR3 sequence (DNA): TGTGCCAGCAGTTGGGCAGGGGGCAACTACCAAGAGACCCAGTACTTC.

The chain joins TRBV2 to TRBJ1-1; TRBD1 agrees at 7 bases. The germline gives CDR1 SNHLY, CDR2 FYNNEI. V shed 6 bases and J 0 bases; nucleotides not matched to a gene: 4. CDR3 size: 14 residues. In nucleotides, the CDR3 is TGTGCCAGCAGCAGCAGGGGGATGAACACTGAAGCTTTCTTT. It specifies CASSSRGMNTEAFF.

The rearrangement uses TRBV7-2 and TRBJ2-3; the match to TRBD2 covers 7 bases. This CDR3 is 17 amino acids long. From germline, CDR1 is SGHTA and CDR2 FQGNSA. With 4 bases clipped from V and 1 base from J, the junction kept 11 bases outside the gene matches. CDR3 bases: TGTGCCAGCAGCTCACAAAAGCGGGATCGGGGCACAGATACGCAGTATTTT. It is translated as CASSSQKRDRGTDTQYF. Full variable domain (missing parts from reference TRBV7-2 and TRBJ2-3): GAGVSQSPSNKVTEKGKDVELRCDPISGHTALYWYRQSLGQGLEFLIYFQGNSAPDKSGLPSDRFSAERTGGSVSTLTIQRTQQEDSAVYLCASSSQKRDRGTDTQYFGPGTRLTVL.

CDR3 protein: CASGAGLGNYGYTF. As DNA, the CDR3 is TGTGCCAGCGGGGCAGGGCTGGGTAACTATGGCTACACCTTC. The rearrangement joins TRBV28 to TRBJ1-2; a possible D gene is TRBD1 (5 bases). V lost 8 bases, J lost 1 base, and 14 bases lay in between. The length of the CDR3 is 14 residues. Germline values: CDR1 MDHEN, CDR2 SYDVKM.

The chain is built from TRBV28 and TRBJ2-7, with 9 nucleotides matching TRBD1. The junction had 5 bases not matched to a gene; V was cut back by 6 bases and J by 5 bases. CDR1 is MDHEN and CDR2 is SYDVKM in the germline V gene. This CDR3 comprises 13 residues. CDR3: CASRNGQGNEQYF. The CDR3 DNA is TGTGCCAGCAGAAACGGACAGGGGAACGAGCAGTACTTC.

The rearrangement uses TRBV6-1 and TRBJ1-1; D gene uncertain. The V gene's germline CDR1 is MNHNS and CDR2 SASEGT. V was shortened by 5 bases and J by 3 bases, with 16 bases between the two germline ends. The CDR3 is 15 amino acids. The CDR3 DNA follows: TGTGCCAGCAGTCCCGCTCTGTCCGGGGACACTGAAGCTTTCTTT. Translated: CASSPALSGDTEAFF.